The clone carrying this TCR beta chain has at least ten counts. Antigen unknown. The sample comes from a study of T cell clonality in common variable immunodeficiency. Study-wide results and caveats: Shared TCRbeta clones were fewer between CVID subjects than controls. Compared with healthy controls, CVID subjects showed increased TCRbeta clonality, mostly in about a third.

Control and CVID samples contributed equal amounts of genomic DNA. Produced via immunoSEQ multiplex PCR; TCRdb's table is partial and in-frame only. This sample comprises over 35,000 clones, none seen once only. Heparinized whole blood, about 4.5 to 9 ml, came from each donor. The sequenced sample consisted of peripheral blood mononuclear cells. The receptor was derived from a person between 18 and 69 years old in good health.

CDR3 DNA (partial): TGTGCCAGCTCTGTCTCTCCAGAGACC. Protein sequence: CASSVSPET. The entire CDR3 is CASSVSPETQYF. The gene calls are TRBV6-2 or TRBV6-3 and TRBJ2-5; D gene unclear. The read finishes 3 residues shy of the CDR3 end, and the germline J gene is used to complete it. CDR1 MNHEY and CDR2 SVGEGT come from the germline V gene. V was shortened by 8 bases and J by 4 bases, with 11 bases between the two germline ends. CDR3 length: 12 residues.